The clone carrying this T cell receptor (beta chain) was counted between two and nine times. No antigen is known for it. Making TCR cDNA involved 5'RACE template switching, which added UMIs and a universal primer site. TCRdb passed the 5' RACE reads through MiXCR, listing each CDR3 protein once. Among 250,000 to 400,000 distinct CDR3 sequences, approximately 4% were seen once, and the ten largest hold roughly 19%. These data belong to a study of T cells after yellow fever vaccination. The study, taken as a whole, reports: Once the booster was given, most primary-vaccination clones reappeared, at about 95% for CD4 and around 90% for CD8.

The V gene's germline CDR1 is LNHDA and CDR2 SQIVND (reference sequence). V gave up 3 bases and J gave up 7 bases; unmatched junction bases: 9. The CDR3 consists of 15 residues. Sequenced here: PBMCs, sampled 15 days after the yellow fever booster vaccination. The gene calls are TRBV19 and TRBJ1-5; 7 positions agree with TRBD1. The TCR was taken from a man younger than 30 who received the YFV17D yellow fever vaccine. CDR3 in amino acids: CASSIRRGQGQPQHF. Written as DNA, the CDR3 is TGTGCCAGTAGTATCAGGAGGGGGCAGGGGCAGCCCCAGCATTTT.